This T cell receptor (beta chain) was found in a study of identical twins. From the 5' RACE reads, TCRdb called clonotypes with MiXCR, one entry per CDR3 protein. The table shows fewer than 250,000 distinct CDR3 sequences, with 6.5% to 8.5% occurring only once. The CDR3 runs to 16 residues. J lost 4 bases, V lost 0 bases, and 4 bases had no gene match. Germline V gene lookup returns CDR1 LGHNA and CDR2 YSLEER. This clonotype was observed at least ten times. Antigen specificity is unknown. Study conclusions and caveats: Alpha sequences out of frame and shared by twins had excess low generation probability.

The same sample was also used in a study of yellow fever vaccine responses in identical twins.

Source material: memory (CD45RO+) T cells sorted from blood. The rearrangement joins TRBV4-3 to TRBJ2-2; 8 bases agree with TRBD1. This sequence originates from a woman aged 18-29 years in good health. This CDR3 reads CASSQDSQGATGELFF. Written as DNA, the CDR3 is TGCGCCAGCAGCCAAGATTCCCAGGGGGCCACCGGGGAGCTGTTTTTT.